The rows below give T cell receptor beta chains drawn from one sample of a study of T cell changes during pregnancy in multiple sclerosis. The repertoire was sequenced with immunoSEQ multiplex PCR; TCRdb's copy has only in-frame clones and lacks some. The data contain tens of thousands of clones, approximately 90% of them singletons. The material was peripheral blood, obtained in the first trimester of pregnancy. The receptors were sampled from a female donor in good health, enrolled as a control in a pregnancy study. Each CDR3 is given with its conserved first and last residue. A D gene is named only where the DNA matches it firmly. Clone size is given for some rows only: seen once, a few or many times, or a class if the clone is expanded.

TRBV6-6	TRBJ2-1	TRBD1	-	TGTGCCAGCAGTTACGTGACAGGGGAGCAGTTCTTC	CASSYVTGEQFF
TRBV7-2	TRBJ2-3	TRBD2	-	TGTGCCAGCAGGAGCGGGGGGGCGACAGATACGCAGTATTTT	CASRSGGATDTQYF
TRBV19	TRBJ2-1	TRBD2	-	TGTGCCAGTAGTTCTAGCGGGGGGGCGAATGAGCAGTTCTTC	CASSSSGGANEQFF
TRBV28	TRBJ1-3	-	-	TGTGCCAGCAGCCGCCCCAGGGGAGTTCGCGGAAACACCATATATTTT	CASSRPRGVRGNTIYF
TRBV6-5	TRBJ2-1	TRBD2	-	TGTGCCAGCAGGGTCGGGGGGGCGAACGAGCAGTTCTTC	CASRVGGANEQFF
TRBV13	TRBJ2-3	TRBD2	-	TGTGCCAGCACTCAGCGGGGGGATAATACGCAGTATTTT	CASTQRGDNTQYF
TRBV7-2	TRBJ2-7	-	once	TGTGCCAGCAGCTTAGTTGGGGCGTCCGCCGTCTTC	CASSLVGASAVF
TRBV6-5	TRBJ2-1	-	-	TGTGCCAGCAGTTACTCGCGGCAGTTCAAAGAGCAGTTCTTC	CASSYSRQFKEQFF
TRBV5-1	TRBJ2-5	TRBD2	-	TGCGCCAGCAGCCCCCCCGTAGGAGCGGGGGGGCGAAAAGAGACCCAGTACTTC	CASSPPVGAGGRKETQYF
TRBV27	TRBJ1-4	-	-	TGTGCCAGCAGTCAACAACCGCAAACCCCCATCGAAAAACTGTTTTTT	CASSQQPQTPIEKLFF
TRBV4-3	TRBJ1-1	TRBD1	-	TGCGCCAGCAGCACGGGACAGGGAGGGGCTGAAGCTTTCTTT	CASSTGQGGAEAFF
TRBV14	TRBJ1-1	-	-	TGTGCCAGCAGCCAGATGGGGGCGGCAGGTAACACTGAAGCTTTCTTT	CASSQMGAAGNTEAFF
TRBV6-1	TRBJ1-2	TRBD1	-	TGTGCCAGCAGGAAAGGACAGGTGTTAGAGCAGAGGACCTTC	CASRKGQVLEQRTF
TRBV28	TRBJ1-5	TRBD1	-	TGTGCCAGCAGTCCCGGGACAGGGAATCAGCCCCAGCATTTT	CASSPGTGNQPQHF
TRBV4-1	TRBJ2-5	TRBD1	-	TGCGCCAGCAGCTACAGGGGGGAGACAGAGACCCAGTACTTC	CASSYRGETETQYF
TRBV6-1	TRBJ1-1	-	-	TGTGCCAGCAGTCCCCAGGGCACCCCAAAGACTGAAGCTTTCTTT	CASSPQGTPKTEAFF